The rows below give T cell receptor beta chains drawn from one sample of a study of T cell changes during pregnancy in multiple sclerosis. The repertoire was sequenced with immunoSEQ multiplex PCR; TCRdb's copy has only in-frame clones and lacks some. The sample holds 57,000 or so clones, more than 85% seen once. This sample comprised peripheral blood, obtained after pregnancy. The receptors derive from a female donor in good health, enrolled as a control in a pregnancy study. Each CDR3 is given with its conserved first and last residue. Each record gives: J gene, clone size, D gene, V gene, CDR3 protein, CDR3 DNA. D genes are given only for firm matches. For some rows the clone size is stated as once, few or many, or as a class when expanded; others skip it.

TRBJ1-3 once . TRBV28 CASSFSARASGNTIYF TGTGCCAGCAGTTTTTCGGCCAGGGCCTCTGGAAACACCATATATTTT
TRBJ1-5 . TRBD1 TRBV4-1 CASSLDRGGQPQHF TGCGCCAGCAGCCTGGACAGGGGTGGACAGCCCCAGCATTTT
TRBJ2-5 . TRBD2 TRBV4-2 CASSQEGSGRAYRETQYF TGTGCCAGCAGCCAAGAAGGGAGCGGGAGGGCCTATAGAGAGACCCAGTACTTC
TRBJ1-2 few TRBD1 TRBV2 CASKLDLQGAIGYTF TGTGCCAGCAAATTGGATCTGCAGGGGGCGATTGGCTACACCTTC
TRBJ2-7 . . TRBV19 CASSTGSSYEQYF TGTGCCAGTAGTACTGGGAGCTCCTACGAGCAGTACTTC
TRBJ1-4 many . TRBV12-2 CASRLLAGEEKLFF TGTGCAAGTCGCTTACTGGCAGGGGAAGAAAAACTGTTTTTT
TRBJ2-1 once TRBD2 TRBV19 CASSTAGGLPHFYNEQFF TGTGCCAGTAGTACGGCGGGAGGCCTCCCACATTTTTACAATGAGCAGTTCTTC
TRBJ2-3 . TRBD1 TRBV9 CASSGQGLSDTQYF TGTGCCAGCAGCGGACAGGGTTTGTCAGATACGCAGTATTTT
TRBJ2-7 . . TRBV2 CASSELGGLAYEQYF TGTGCCAGCAGTGAACTCGGGGGGCTGGCCTACGAGCAGTACTTC
TRBJ2-7 . TRBD2 TRBV10-3 CAISGRLAGEYEQYF TGTGCCATCAGTGGTAGGCTAGCGGGAGAGTACGAGCAGTACTTC
TRBJ1-2 once . TRBV5-4 CASSDSGTSIYGYTF TGTGCCAGCAGCGACTCAGGGACTTCTATCTATGGCTACACCTTC
TRBJ1-2 once . TRBV6-4 CASSDGYRNTF TGTGCCAGCAGTGACGGTTACAGAAACACCTTC
TRBJ2-2 . . TRBV5-1 CASSLGQGGTGELFF TGCGCCAGCAGCTTGGGGCAGGGAGGCACCGGGGAGCTGTTTTTT
TRBJ2-3 . . TRBV14 CASSQRGTFGTDTQYF TGTGCCAGCAGCCAAAGGGGGACATTCGGCACAGATACGCAGTATTTT
TRBJ1-6 . . TRBV5-1 CASSSGQTSSYNSPLHF TGCGCCAGCAGCTCTGGACAGACGAGCTCCTATAATTCACCCCTCCACTTT
TRBJ2-5 . TRBD2 TRBV7-3 CASSLRPPSGNSQETQYF TGTGCCAGCAGCTTACGTCCTCCAAGCGGGAACAGCCAAGAGACCCAGTACTTC
TRBJ2-5 once TRBD2 TRBV7-3 CASSRGGPQETQYF TGTGCCAGCAGCCGCGGGGGGCCCCAAGAGACCCAGTACTTC
TRBJ2-7 . . TRBV12-2 CASPRDVSGFIEEYEQYF TGTGCAAGTCCCCGGGATGTTAGCGGGTTTATTGAAGAATACGAGCAGTACTTC
TRBJ1-4 . . TRBV7-2 CASSLGTGRGEKLFF TGTGCCAGCAGCTTAGGAACAGGGCGAGGGGAAAAACTGTTTTTT
TRBJ1-2 . . TRBV5-4 CASSLAIGDYGYTF TGTGCCAGCAGCTTGGCCATAGGGGACTATGGCTACACCTTC
TRBJ2-1 . . TRBV19 CASSIGVYEQFF TGTGCCAGTAGTATAGGTGTCTATGAGCAGTTCTTC
TRBJ2-7 once TRBD1 TRBV15 CATSISRTGTYEQYF TGTGCCACCAGCATATCGAGGACAGGCACCTACGAGCAGTACTTC